The 3 T cell receptor beta chains reported below all come from one sample, sequenced in a study of CD8+ T cells in alopecia areata. Following RNA extraction, reverse transcription yielded cDNA that acted as the sequencing template. Assay used: immunoSEQ multiplex PCR; TCRdb lists only in-frame clones, some missing. Among roughly 220,000 clones listed, over 60% were seen once. Treatment here: oral pan-JAK inhibitor, 5-10 mg twice daily. Sequencing used CD4+ T cells sorted from blood, obtained at week 44, from a patient treated with tofacitinib. All receptors derive from a human donor with alopecia areata.

This clone was seen a few times. The chain joins TRBV30 to TRBJ2-7; no reliable D call. The CDR3 has 14 residues. Per germline, CDR1 GTSNPN and CDR2 SVGIG (reference sequence). The ends were cut back, 0 bases at V and 4 bases at J, with 13 bases in the middle. The CDR3 loop is CAWSVTGPGYEQYF. The DNA of the CDR3 is TGTGCCTGGAGTGTAACGGGCCCTGGATACGAGCAGTACTTC.

This chain links TRBV6-5 with TRBJ1-6; D gene ambiguous. Deletions cut 3 bases from V and 7 bases from J, with 13 bases between. Germline CDR1 reads MNHEY; CDR2 reads SVGAGI. This CDR3 region has 15 residues. Here the CDR3 DNA reads TGTGCCAGCAGTTATTTCGCAAACTTGAATTCACCCCTCCACTTT. It codes for CASSYFANLNSPLHF.

This CDR3 reads CASSDPTVPSRAFF. The CDR3 DNA reads as TGTGCCAGCAGCGATCCGACCGTACCCTCCCGAGCTTTCTTT. The rearrangement joins TRBV11-2 to TRBJ1-1, with D uncertain. Germline V gives CDR1 SGHAT, CDR2 FQNNGV. This CDR3 is 14 amino acids long. Trimming pared 5 bases from V and 10 bases from J, leaving 20 bases between.